The sample holds one count of the clone carrying this TCR beta chain. Authors' methods: Amplification of reference gene primers was used by the study to estimate nucleated cell counts. Some clones are missing from TCRdb's copy, which holds only in-frame ones; the method was immunoSEQ multiplex PCR. V and J calls and clone size follow that table, whereas D and trimming were derived from the DNA. The top ten clones hold approximately 4.1% of a sample with about 350,000 clones, more than 70% of them seen once. This entry is derived from a study of blood T cell repertoires in COVID-19. The CDR3 has 15 amino acids. V shed 0 bases and J shed 7 bases, with 12 bases lying between them. Germline lookup yields CDR1 KGHSH and CDR2 LQKENI.

The chain has TRBV18 and TRBJ1-4; D possibly corresponds to TRBD1 (5 bases). This receptor was identified in a woman aged 55-70 years with COVID-19, enrolled during active disease. Sequencing was done on a sample of peripheral blood. The CDR3: CASSPPEGSGEKLFF. CDR3 DNA: TGTGCCAGCTCACCACCGGAGGGGTCCGGTGAAAAACTGTTTTTT. The full variable domain, completed using reference TRBV18 and TRBJ1-4, is NAGVMQNPRHLVRRRGQEARLRCSPMKGHSHVYWYRQLPEEGLKFMVYLQKENIIDESGMPKERFSAEFPKEGPSILRIQQVVRGDSAAYFCASSPPEGSGEKLFFGSGTQLSVL.